This paragraph reports one TCR beta chain. The antigen remains undetermined. This entry is derived from a study of beta chain features in type 1 diabetes. Points from the study as a whole: Patients with Type 1 diabetes showed moderately but significantly shorter TCRB CDR3s in all four CD4+ subsets.

Isolated RNA was reverse transcribed in full, so expressed TCRB transcripts were sequenced. Produced via immunoSEQ multiplex PCR; TCRdb's table is partial and in-frame only. This sample yields hundreds of thousands of clones, of which around 15% are seen a single time; 0.02% to 0.025% belongs to the top ten. There are 13 residues in the CDR3. The germline gives CDR1 SGDLS, CDR2 YYNGEE. Trimming took 0 bases from V and 8 from J, leaving 10 bases between them. The chain uses TRBV9 and TRBJ2-3; D is uncertain. The origin of this receptor is a man aged 18-30 years with type 1 diabetes. The sample consisted of naive CD4+ T cells from blood. CDR3 in DNA: TGTGCCAGCAGCGTAGACCAAGGACGTACGCAGTATTTT. As protein: CASSVDQGRTQYF.